This T cell receptor (beta chain) was sequenced in a study of blood T cell repertoires in COVID-19. Study context: The United States, Italy and Spain supplied acute and convalescent COVID-19 samples.

TCRdb's table, derived via immunoSEQ multiplex PCR, lists solely in-frame clones and lacks some. The repertoire holds 150,000 to 200,000 clones, with around nine tenths as singletons. This TCR derives from a man aged 18 to 29 with active or convalescent COVID-19. Material: peripheral blood.

CDR3 protein: CASSFRDLNTEAFF. The CDR3 DNA follows: TGTGCCAGCAGTTTCAGGGATTTGAACACTGAAGCTTTCTTT. V gene TRBV28 combines with J gene TRBJ1-1, with D possibly TRBD1 on 5 matching bases. Germline V lookup: CDR1 MDHEN, CDR2 SYDVKM. The V and J ends lost 3 bases and 0 bases respectively, with 8 bases between them. The CDR3 is made up of 14 amino acids.